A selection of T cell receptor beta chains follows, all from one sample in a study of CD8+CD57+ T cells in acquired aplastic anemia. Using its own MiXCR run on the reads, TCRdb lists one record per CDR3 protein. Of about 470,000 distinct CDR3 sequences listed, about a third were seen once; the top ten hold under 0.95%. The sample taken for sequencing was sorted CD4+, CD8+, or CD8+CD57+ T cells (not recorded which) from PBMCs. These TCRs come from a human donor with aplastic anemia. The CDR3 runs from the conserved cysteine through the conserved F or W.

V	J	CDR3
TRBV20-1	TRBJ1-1	CSAPNRDAEAFF
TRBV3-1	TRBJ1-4	CASSPGLNEKLFF
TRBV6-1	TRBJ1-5	CASSIGQGLGQPQHF
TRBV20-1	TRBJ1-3	CSARGRVGNTIYF
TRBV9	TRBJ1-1	CASSVDGPNTEAFF
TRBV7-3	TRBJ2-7	CASSQGQGVTYEQYF
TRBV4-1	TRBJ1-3	CASIPSPGGSGNTIYF
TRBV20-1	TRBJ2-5	CSARTRQGQETQYF
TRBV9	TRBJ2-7	CASSVEVGNEQYF
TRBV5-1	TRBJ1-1	CASSPGTGGVTEAFF
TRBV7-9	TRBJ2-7	CASSYQGEQYF
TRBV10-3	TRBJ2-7	CAISGGGYEQYF
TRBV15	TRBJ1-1	CATSRQVNMNTEAFF
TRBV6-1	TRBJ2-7	CASRRGDVFGEQYF
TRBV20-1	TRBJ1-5	CSASPRTRSDQPQHF
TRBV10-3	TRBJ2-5	CAIRPRAGDSETQYF